The clone carrying this T cell receptor beta chain appeared a single time. The data are from a study of cytomegalovirus exposure and HLA in healthy donors. 13 Jbeta primers and 60 Vbeta primers were used for the PCR. Clones were read by immunoSEQ multiplex PCR, and TCRdb kept only the in-frame ones, dropping some. The table has hundreds of thousands of clones, around 80% seen once. The TCR originated in a boy aged 2 to 10 in good health and CMV-seronegative. What was sequenced was PBMCs.

The CDR3, as DNA: TGTGCCAGCAGTGACCGGGACAGGGGGTACAAAAACATTCAGTACTTC. Its protein product is CASSDRDRGYKNIQYF. The chain employs TRBV6-1 and TRBJ2-4; TRBD1 matches 11 bases. V trimming: 3 bases; J trimming: 3 bases; junction bases outside the gene matches: 4. The CDR3 contains 16 residues. Germline V gene sequence: CDR1 MNHNS, CDR2 SASEGT.